These 23 T cell receptor beta chains share one sample of origin, sequenced in a study of blood T cell repertoires in COVID-19. TCRdb keeps only in-frame clones here, not all; method: immunoSEQ multiplex PCR. The sample consists of 140,000 or so clones, approximately 85% of them appearing once. Material: peripheral blood. The receptors were sampled from a man aged 45-65 years with acute or convalescent COVID-19.

This clone was observed a few times. J is TRBJ1-6 and V is TRBV20-1, with a possible D match to TRBD1 (6 bases). Germline-derived CDR1 and CDR2 are DFQATT and SNEGSKA (reference sequence). V was pared by 3 bases and J by 6 bases, with 15 bases between. CDR3 length: 15 amino acids. CDR3 residues: CSASVSAQGNSPLHF. DNA for the CDR3: TGCAGTGCTAGTGTGTCCGCACAGGGTAATTCACCCCTCCACTTT.

This chain joins TRBV25-1 and TRBJ2-2; 7 bases align to TRBD1. Germline trimming cut 3 bases from V and 6 bases from J; bases unmatched to any gene: 13. The CDR3 consists of 17 residues. Looked up from germline, CDR1 is MGHDK and CDR2 is SYGVNS. CDR3 residues: CASSDVLTGNQPGELFF. In nucleotides, the CDR3 is TGTGCCAGCAGTGATGTTCTGACAGGGAATCAACCCGGGGAGCTGTTTTTT.

The CDR3 bases are TGTGCCAGTAGTAACCGACAGGGGAGGACTGAAGCTTTCTTT. The encoded protein is CASSNRQGRTEAFF. This chain uses TRBV19 with TRBJ1-1; 8 bases line up with TRBD1. Trimming removed 4 bases from V and 5 bases from J; junction bases left unmatched: 6. This CDR3 has 14 amino acids. Germline CDR1 LNHDA, CDR2 SQIVND (reference sequence).

The chain is built from TRBV18 and TRBJ1-1; TRBD1 is a possible D gene (6 bases). Between the trimmed V and J ends, which lost 8 bases and 4 bases, there was a span of 14 bases. Germline CDR1 and CDR2: KGHSH and LQKENI. This CDR3 region has 13 residues. The CDR3, as DNA: TGTGCCAGCCCGAAACAGGGTGGCACTGAAGCTTTCTTT. Encoded protein: CASPKQGGTEAFF.

This clone has more than one count but fewer than ten. The chain recombines TRBV2 with TRBJ2-7, with 11 bases that match TRBD2. CDR1 is SNHLY and CDR2 is FYNNEI in the germline V gene. The CDR3 consists of 17 residues. Trimming took 6 bases from V and 0 from J; bases not matched to a gene: 10. As DNA, the CDR3 is TGTGCCAGCAGGAGTCACGCGACTAGCGGGGTCTCCTACGAGCAGTACTTC. This translates into CASRSHATSGVSYEQYF.

The CDR3 region has the DNA TGTGCTAGTGGTTTGGGACAGAAGGAAGACTTTAACACCGGGGAGCTGTTTTTT. Encoded protein: CASGLGQKEDFNTGELFF. The chain is built from TRBV12-5 and TRBJ2-2, with a weak D call TRBD1 (5 bases). This CDR3 contains 18 residues. Trimming removed 1 base at V and 2 bases at J, with 17 bases between. Per the germline V gene, CDR1 is LGHNT and CDR2 is FRNRAP. Using reference TRBV12-5 and TRBJ2-2 for the parts outside the CDR3, the full variable domain is DARVTQTPRHKVTEMGQEVTMRCQPILGHNTVFWYRQTMMQGLELLAYFRNRAPLDDSGMPKDRFSAEMPDATLATLKIQPSEPRDSAVYFCASGLGQKEDFNTGELFFGEGSRLTVL.

The CDR3 region is CASSIDQGADGYTF. The CDR3 nucleotides read TGTGCCAGTAGTATAGATCAGGGGGCTGATGGCTACACCTTC. V and J are TRBV19 and TRBJ1-2, with 8 bases identical to TRBD1. The CDR3 consists of 14 residues. The V gene end was trimmed by 0 bases and the J gene end by 6 bases; junction bases not matched to a gene: 3. CDR1 is LNHDA and CDR2 is SQIVND in the germline V gene (reference sequence).

For the CDR3, the DNA is TGTGCCAGCAGTCTAAGGGGGGAGGGCCCCCCGGGGGAGCAGTTCTTC. Its protein is CASSLRGEGPPGEQFF. This chain links TRBV27 with TRBJ2-1, with D perhaps matching TRBD2 (7 bases). With 5 bases removed from V and 10 bases from J, the gap between germline ends came to 24 bases. The CDR3 has 16 residues. The germline CDR1 and CDR2 sequences are MNHEY and SMNVEV (reference sequence).

This clone was recorded once. The V call is TRBV10-1, the J call TRBJ1-1; D is ambiguous. CDR1 WNHNN and CDR2 SYGVQD come from the germline V gene (reference sequence). V shed 6 bases and J shed 0 bases, with 11 bases lying between them. The CDR3 is 14 residues long. The CDR3 region is CASSHAGMNTEAFF. The CDR3 DNA follows: TGCGCCAGCAGCCACGCCGGGATGAACACTGAAGCTTTCTTT.

This clone was observed a few times. This CDR3 is also generated by other DNA sequences in the sample. The chain joins TRBV28 to TRBJ1-4; 8 bases fit TRBD1. Looked up from germline, CDR1 is MDHEN and CDR2 is SYDVKM. The ends lost 6 bases at V and 8 bases at J; junction bases unmatched: 5. CDR3 length equals 13 residues. The CDR3 coding sequence is TGTGCCAGCAGATTACAGGGGGGCGAAAAACTGTTTTTT. Its translation: CASRLQGGEKLFF.

The J gene is TRBJ1-3, the V gene TRBV5-1; TRBD1 matches at 8 bases. This CDR3 comprises 17 residues. Germline trimming cut 3 bases from V and 2 bases from J; bases unmatched to any gene: 10. Germline CDR1 SGHRS, CDR2 YFSETQ. Here the CDR3 DNA reads TGCGCCAGCAGCTGGCGGGGACAGGCGGCGGCTGGAAACACCATATATTTT. Translating it yields CASSWRGQAAAGNTIYF.

The V gene is TRBV19, the J gene TRBJ2-7; D might be TRBD1 (6 bases). The length of the CDR3 is 13 residues. Germline CDR1 LNHDA, CDR2 SQIVND (reference sequence). V lost 5 bases, J lost 1 base, and 9 bases lay in between. The CDR3 reads CASSSGQSYEQYF. As DNA, the CDR3 is TGTGCCAGTAGTTCAGGACAGTCCTACGAGCAGTACTTC. Using reference TRBV19 and TRBJ2-7 for the parts outside the CDR3, the full variable domain is DGGITQSPKYLFRKEGQNVTLSCEQNLNHDAMYWYRQDPGQGLRLIYYSQIVNDFQKGDIAEGYSVSREKKESFPLTVTSAQKNPTAFYLCASSSGQSYEQYFGPGTRLTVT.

V is TRBV5-1 and J is TRBJ1-3, with D possibly matching TRBD1 (5 bases). V was clipped by 0 bases and J by 2 bases, with 12 bases between them. CDR3 length: 16 residues. The germline V gene encodes CDR1 SGHRS and CDR2 YFSETQ. Here the CDR3 reads CASSLDPGTAGNTIYF. The CDR3 DNA reads as TGCGCCAGCAGCTTGGACCCCGGGACTGCTGGAAACACCATATATTTT.

This chain joins TRBV11-1 and TRBJ2-2, with D tentatively TRBD2 (7 bases). V lost 4 bases, J lost 4 bases, and 13 bases lay in between. This CDR3 is built from 15 residues. Germline V CDR1 and CDR2: SGHAT, FQDESV (reference sequence). The CDR3 DNA reads as TGTGCCAGCAGCTGGGAGGGGGTGAGCACCGGGGAGCTGTTTTTT. Translating gives CASSWEGVSTGELFF.

V gene TRBV20-1 combines with J gene TRBJ1-1; perhaps TRBD1 as D (6 bases). Between the trimmed V and J ends, which lost 3 bases and 3 bases, there was a span of 8 bases. This CDR3 spans 12 amino acids. Germline V lookup: CDR1 DFQATT, CDR2 SNEGSKA (reference sequence). CDR3 coding DNA: TGCAGTGCTAGTAGACAGGACACTGAAGCTTTCTTT. Translated: CSASRQDTEAFF.

This chain uses TRBV7-2 with TRBJ2-7; D gene unclear. The CDR3 contains 12 residues. Germline loops: CDR1 SGHTA, CDR2 FQGNSA. The germline V and J ends were trimmed by 7 bases and 2 bases, with 9 bases remaining between them. The CDR3 DNA reads as TGTGCCAGCACCCTGTCCGCCTACGAGCAGTACTTC. It specifies CASTLSAYEQYF.

This chain uses TRBV7-9 with TRBJ1-5; 7 nucleotides align to TRBD1. This CDR3 spans 16 amino acids. CDR1 is SEHNR and CDR2 is FQNEAQ in the germline V gene (reference sequence). V lost 6 bases to trimming and J lost 0 bases; unmatched junction nucleotides: 8. CDR3 protein: CASSSDRDGSNQPQHF. The CDR3 nucleotides are TGTGCCAGCAGTTCTGACAGGGATGGTAGCAATCAGCCCCAGCATTTT.

V usage is TRBV10-3 and J usage is TRBJ2-5, with TRBD1 matching 7 bases. The germline gives CDR1 ENHRY, CDR2 SYGVKD. This CDR3 region has 12 residues. After removal of 11 bases from V and 2 bases from J, the junction contained 5 bases not matched to a gene. The CDR3 DNA follows: TGTGCCGCCCAGGGGGAACAAGAGACCCAGTACTTC. Protein product: CAAQGEQETQYF.

The rearrangement links TRBV19 to TRBJ2-7; 10 positions agree with TRBD1. CDR1 is LNHDA, CDR2 SQIVND, per germline (reference sequence). CDR3 length: 15 amino acids. V lost 5 bases to trimming and J lost 3 bases; unmatched junction nucleotides: 7. The chain's CDR3 is CASSVLGTGVYEQYF. The CDR3 coding sequence is TGTGCCAGTAGTGTCCTCGGGACAGGGGTCTACGAGCAGTACTTC.

The CDR3 bases are TGTGCCAGCTCACTCGGGACAGCATACGAGCAGTACTTC. It codes for CASSLGTAYEQYF. The chain couples TRBV18 to TRBJ2-7, with 7 bases fitting TRBD1. The CDR3 is 13 amino acids. The J segment lost 4 bases and the V segment lost 4 bases, leaving 4 bases of the junction unmatched. The germline gives CDR1 KGHSH, CDR2 LQKENI.

This chain links TRBV6-5 with TRBJ2-3; 8 nucleotides match TRBD2. Germline lookup yields CDR1 MNHEY and CDR2 SVGAGI. The length of the CDR3 is 12 residues. The V and J ends lost 11 bases and 1 base, in that order; junction bases with no gene match: 2. The DNA of the CDR3 is TGTGCCGCGGGACTAGGCACAGATACGCAGTATTTT. Protein product: CAAGLGTDTQYF.

The gene calls are TRBV5-1 and TRBJ1-2, with D perhaps TRBD1 (5 bases). The CDR3 extends over 15 amino acids. Trimming left V 0 bases short and J 4 bases short, with 13 bases between. In germline, CDR1 is SGHRS, CDR2 YFSETQ. In nucleotides, the CDR3 is TGCGCCAGCAGCTTGGAAGGCAGGGCTAGCTATGGCTACACCTTC. Encoded protein: CASSLEGRASYGYTF.

The chain carries TRBV18 and TRBJ2-5; D may be TRBD2 (6 bases). V lost 0 bases to trimming and J lost 5 bases, with 16 bases between them. Germline V CDR1 and CDR2: KGHSH, LQKENI. CDR3 length equals 16 residues. CDR3: CASSPPGTQRRETQYF. The CDR3 coding sequence is TGTGCCAGCTCACCACCCGGGACTCAAAGGCGCGAGACCCAGTACTTC.